This is a list of T cell receptor beta chains from one sample in a study of PD-L1 blockade in urothelial cancer. Clones were sequenced by immunoSEQ multiplex PCR, and TCRdb holds only the in-frame ones, with some missing. The sample holds tens of thousands of clones, nearly 90% seen once. Sequenced here: PBMCs, sampled around atezolizumab (anti-PD-L1) treatment. The receptor source for this set is a man aged 60 to 75 with urothelial cancer. Both conserved end residues are part of each CDR3. The D gene is left open where the match is weak. The size field is filled for only some rows; it gives once, few, many or a size class.

TRBJ1-4,.,TRBV5-8,.,TGTGCCAGCAGCTTGGGGGGCAGAAATGAAAAACTGTTTTTT,CASSLGGRNEKLFF
TRBJ2-2,.,TRBV29-1,.,TGCAGCGTTGGGATAACAGGTCTCACCGGGGAGCTGTTTTTT,CSVGITGLTGELFF
TRBJ2-7,few,TRBV5-1,.,TGCGCCAGCAGCCTTCAGGAAAGCTCCTACGAGCAGTACTTC,CASSLQESSYEQYF
TRBJ1-1,.,TRBV11-2,.,TGTGCCAGCAGCTTAGTCAGGGCTAACACTGAAGCTTTCTTT,CASSLVRANTEAFF
TRBJ1-2,once,TRBV7-6,.,TGTGCCAGCAGCGCGCAGGGAGGTTATGGCTACACCTTC,CASSAQGGYGYTF
TRBJ1-1,.,TRBV6-4,.,TGTGCCAGCAGAAACACGGACAGCTGGACTGAAGCTTTCTTT,CASRNTDSWTEAFF
TRBJ2-5,.,TRBV9,TRBD2,TGTGCCAGCAGCGTAGAAGCGGGGGGCCCCTATGGGACCCAGTACTTC,CASSVEAGGPYGTQYF
TRBJ2-4,.,TRBV14,TRBD1,TGTGCCAGCAGCCAGGCTACCGGGACAGAAAAAAACATTCAGTACTTC,CASSQATGTEKNIQYF
TRBJ1-4,.,TRBV7-2,TRBD1,TGTGCCAGCAGCGTCGACAGGGGATTTACGGAAAAACTGTTTTTT,CASSVDRGFTEKLFF
TRBJ2-5,.,TRBV5-1,.,TGCGCCAGCAGCTCCATTGATACAGTCACGGAGACCCAGTACTTC,CASSSIDTVTETQYF
TRBJ2-3,few,TRBV29-1,TRBD1,TGCAGCGTTTTGGACAGGGGTGCGACAGATACGCAGTATTTT,CSVLDRGATDTQYF
TRBJ1-1,.,TRBV7-2,.,TGTGCCAGCAGCCCGGGAAGGCGCCGCTCAAACACTGAAGCTTTCTTT,CASSPGRRRSNTEAFF
TRBJ1-2,.,TRBV4-1,TRBD1,TGCGCCAGCAGCCAGGGACAGAACTATGGCTACACCTTC,CASSQGQNYGYTF
TRBJ1-2,.,TRBV20-1,TRBD1,TGCAGTGCTAGCCCGGACAGGGAGAGCACCTTC,CSASPDRESTF
TRBJ2-1,.,TRBV5-1,TRBD2,TGCGCCAGCAGCTTGGTGTCTAGCGGTCCCTACAATGAGCAGTTCTTC,CASSLVSSGPYNEQFF
TRBJ2-1,.,TRBV28,TRBD2,TGTGCCAGCAGGCGAAGCGGGGGGGCTGAGCAGTTCTTC,CASRRSGGAEQFF
TRBJ2-7,few,TRBV4-1,TRBD2,TGCGCCAGCAGCCAAGATCGGACTAGCGGCTACGAGCAGTACTTC,CASSQDRTSGYEQYF
TRBJ2-3,.,TRBV7-3,.,TGTGCCAGCAGCTTAAACGGCGGGGTCCGCACAGATACGCAGTATTTT,CASSLNGGVRTDTQYF
TRBJ2-1,.,TRBV2,TRBD1,TGTGCCAGCAGAATGGGACAGGGTGCAGGTGAGCAGTTCTTC,CASRMGQGAGEQFF
TRBJ2-1,once,TRBV4-1,TRBD2,TGCGCCAGCAGCCAAGATGTCTCCCCTAGCGGGGGAGACGAGCAGTTCTTC,CASSQDVSPSGGDEQFF
TRBJ2-5,.,TRBV5-4,TRBD1,TGTGCCAGCAGCTCCCCAAGAAGGACAGGGGGGCAAGAGACCCAGTACTTC,CASSSPRRTGGQETQYF
TRBJ1-4,few,TRBV2,TRBD1,TGTGCCAGCAGCATCGGGACAGTAAATGAAAAACTGTTTTTT,CASSIGTVNEKLFF
TRBJ2-5,.,TRBV6-5,.,TGTGCCAGCAGTTTCCCGGGGGATCAAGAGACCCAGTACTTC,CASSFPGDQETQYF
TRBJ2-5,.,TRBV9,.,TGTGCCAGCAGCGTAGCAGGAGGTGAGACCCAGTACTTC,CASSVAGGETQYF
TRBJ1-4,.,TRBV27,TRBD1,TGTGCCAGCAGTCCTCTGGACAGGGGCCGAGAAAAACTGTTTTTT,CASSPLDRGREKLFF
TRBJ1-2,.,TRBV27,.,TGTGCCAGCAAGGGGACTACTTATAACTATGGCTACACCTTC,CASKGTTYNYGYTF
TRBJ2-3,once,TRBV6-6,.,TGTGCCAGCAGTCCGGGACACCAACTGCCGTATTTT,CASSPGHQLPYF
TRBJ2-3,.,TRBV7-9,TRBD2,TGTGCCAGCAGCTCCCCAGCGGGAGTTAGCACAGATACGCAGTATTTT,CASSSPAGVSTDTQYF
TRBJ2-5,.,TRBV6-5,TRBD2,TGTGCCAGCAGTTATGGCGGGGGGGCCGGAGAGACCCAGTACTTC,CASSYGGGAGETQYF
TRBJ1-6,.,TRBV28,TRBD1,TGTGCCAGCAGCCGACAGGGACTTAATTCACCCCTCCACTTT,CASSRQGLNSPLHF
TRBJ1-2,.,TRBV7-9,TRBD1,TGTGCCAGCAGCTTATCACCGACAGGGGGTGGCTACACCTTC,CASSLSPTGGGYTF
TRBJ2-7,.,TRBV6-5,TRBD2,TGTGCCAGCAGTCCCTTTCGGGGGGGGGCTTACGAGCAGTACTTC,CASSPFRGGAYEQYF
TRBJ2-6,.,TRBV30,.,TGTGCCTGGAGTTGGTCAGGGGCGCGGGGGGCCAACGTCCTGACTTTC,CAWSWSGARGANVLTF
TRBJ2-7,.,TRBV5-6,TRBD1,TGTGCCAGCAGTACATCCGGGACAGATTACGAGCAGTACTTC,CASSTSGTDYEQYF
TRBJ2-5,.,TRBV27,TRBD1,TGTGCCAGCAGCCTCGGACAGGGAACCGCAGAGACCCAGTACTTC,CASSLGQGTAETQYF
TRBJ1-5,.,TRBV25-1,.,TGTGCCAGTCAGGGGCGGACTAGCAATCAGCCCCAGCATTTT,CASQGRTSNQPQHF
TRBJ2-7,.,TRBV27,TRBD1,TGTGCCAGCAGTCCTTCGTTTCGACAGGGGAGTGGGGGGGAGCAGTACTTC,CASSPSFRQGSGGEQYF
TRBJ1-4,.,TRBV30,.,TGTGCCTGGAGTGTAGGGGCCAGAGTCGGTGAAAAACTGTTTTTT,CAWSVGARVGEKLFF
TRBJ2-3,.,TRBV9,.,TGTGCCAGCAGCGTAGCGGCCGCAGGGTCAGATACGCAGTATTTT,CASSVAAAGSDTQYF
TRBJ2-2,medium-sized,TRBV2,.,TGTGCCAGCAGTGGATCGGACAGTGCTACCGGGGAGCTGTTTTTT,CASSGSDSATGELFF
TRBJ1-3,.,TRBV9,.,TGTGCCAGCAGCGTAGCTTCGGAGGGATTCCTCGGAAACACCATATATTTT,CASSVASEGFLGNTIYF